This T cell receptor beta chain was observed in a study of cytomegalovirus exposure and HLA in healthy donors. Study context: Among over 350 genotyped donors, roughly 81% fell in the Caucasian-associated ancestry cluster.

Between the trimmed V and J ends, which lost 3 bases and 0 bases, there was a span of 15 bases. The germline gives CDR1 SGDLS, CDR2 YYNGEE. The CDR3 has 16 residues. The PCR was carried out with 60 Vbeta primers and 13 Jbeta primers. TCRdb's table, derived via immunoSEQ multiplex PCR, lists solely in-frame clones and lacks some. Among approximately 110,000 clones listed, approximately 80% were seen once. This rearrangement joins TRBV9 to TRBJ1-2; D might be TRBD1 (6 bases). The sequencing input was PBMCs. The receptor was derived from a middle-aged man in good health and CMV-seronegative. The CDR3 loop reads CASSASTRTANYGYTF. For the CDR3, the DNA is TGTGCCAGCAGCGCGTCGACGAGGACAGCTAACTATGGCTACACCTTC. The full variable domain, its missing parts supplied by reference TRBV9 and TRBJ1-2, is DSGVTQTPKHLITATGQRVTLRCSPRSGDLSVYWYQQSLDQGLQFLIQYYNGEERAKGNILERFSAQQFPDLHSELNLSSLELGDSALYFCASSASTRTANYGYTFGSGTRLTVV.